Below, 3 T cell receptor beta chains from the same sample are listed, as sequenced in a study of blood T cells in healthy people across ages. Together with a sample-barcoded 5' primer, a J-beta primer mix was included in a second PCR lasting roughly 6 to 12 cycles. From the 5' RACE reads, TCRdb called clonotypes with MiXCR, one entry per CDR3 protein. The sample holds roughly 1,500,000 distinct CDR3 sequences; about 35% are singletons and the top ten take around 11%. The sample consisted of blood. The source of these receptors is a woman in her thirties in good health.

V and J are TRBV27 and TRBJ2-7; 7 bases line up with TRBD2. CDR1 and CDR2 (germline): MNHEY, SMNVEV (reference sequence). CDR3 size: 16 residues. V dropped 6 bases and J dropped 5; count of bases not matched to a gene: 16. CDR3 sequence: CASRTTGGRIFNEQYF. In nucleotides, the CDR3 is TGTGCCAGCAGAACAACCGGGGGGAGGATATTTAACGAGCAGTACTTC.

On this clonotype: A much more abundant neighbour one base away suggests this may be a read error. The chain links TRBV7-2 to TRBJ2-2, with D unresolved. The CDR3 contains 16 residues. Germline lookup yields CDR1 SGHTA and CDR2 FQGNSA. The CDR3 sequence is CANSAILGASDGELFF. For the CDR3, the DNA is TGTGCCAACAGCGCTATACTTGGCGCTTCGGACGGGGAGCTGTTTTTT.

This rearrangement joins TRBV7-9 to TRBJ2-2; 9 bases are shared with TRBD2. The length of the CDR3 is 13 residues. V gave up 8 bases and J gave up 5 bases; unmatched junction bases: 3. Germline-derived CDR1 and CDR2 are SEHNR and FQNEAQ (reference sequence). CDR3: CASVAGVTGELFF. In DNA form, the CDR3 reads TGTGCCAGCGTAGCGGGGGTAACCGGGGAGCTGTTTTTT.